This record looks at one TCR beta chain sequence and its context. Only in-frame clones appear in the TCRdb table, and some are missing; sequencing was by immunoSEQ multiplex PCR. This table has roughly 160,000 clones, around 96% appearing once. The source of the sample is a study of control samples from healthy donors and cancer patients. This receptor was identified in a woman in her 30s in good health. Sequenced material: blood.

CDR3 sequence (DNA): TGTGCCAGCAGAAACACCGGGGAGCTGTTTTTT. It is translated as CASRNTGELFF. The genes are TRBV2 and TRBJ2-2; unclear D gene. The V end was cut by 6 bases, the J end by 2 bases, with 1 base between. Germline values: CDR1 SNHLY, CDR2 FYNNEI. This CDR3 contains 11 residues. The whole variable domain, remainder taken from reference TRBV2 and TRBJ2-2, is EPEVTQTPSHQVTQMGQEVILRCVPISNHLYFYWYRQILGQKVEFLVSFYNNEISEKSEIFDDQFSVERPDGSNFTLKIRSTKLEDSAMYFCASRNTGELFFGEGSRLTVL.